This record concerns one T cell receptor beta chain sequence. Its antigen specificity is not known. No quality values exist for individual bases; no much larger clone is one base distant. To prepare the library, the immunoSEQ multiplex PCR assay was applied. TCRdb limited this immuneACCESS table to in-frame rearrangements with V and J called. A share of clones is missing; checked studies link under half to unresolved V genes, and the rest is unexplained. Counted in this sample were some 7,200 clones; roughly 70% of them appeared once. Approximately 1% of the sample goes to the ten largest clones. Relative to germline, V is 3 bases shorter and J is 14 bases shorter, with 17 bases between their ends. Looking up the germline V gene yields CDR1 MGHDK and CDR2 SYGVNS. Taken from cysteine to phenylalanine, the CDR3 has 13 residues. Solely the CDR3 DNA is kept, with 39 bases framed from the first base. This entry comes from a study of cutaneous CD30+ T cell lymphoproliferative disorder and hepatitis E (dated 2018 in TCRdb).

This sequence originates from a human donor with a cutaneous T cell lymphoproliferative disorder associated with hepatitis E virus. Sequenced sample: blood. The V and J segments used are TRBV25-1 and TRBJ1-3, with the identity of the D gene unclear. At the DNA level, the sequence is TGTGCCAGCAGTGACAAGGGTGGCTTCCTCCTATATTTT. It translates to CASSDKGGFLLYF.